This entry describes one T cell receptor (beta chain). Profiled with immunoSEQ multiplex PCR; TCRdb holds only in-frame clones, not every one. The repertoire holds 44,000 or so clones, roughly nine tenths seen once, with around 10% in the top ten. This sample was included in a study of blood T cell repertoires in COVID-19. This CDR3 region has 17 residues. Trimming removed 0 bases from V and 0 bases from J, with 12 bases in between. Germline loops: CDR1 MNHNS, CDR2 SASEGT. This rearrangement joins TRBV6-1 to TRBJ1-5; the D gene is possibly TRBD1 (6 bases). Sequenced sample: peripheral blood. The receptor's source is a human donor in a cohort sampled during active COVID-19. The CDR3 here is CASSEALPGASNQPQHF. In nucleotides, the CDR3 is TGTGCCAGCAGTGAAGCGCTTCCAGGGGCTAGCAATCAGCCCCAGCATTTT.